Following are 18 T cell receptor beta chains from one sample sequenced in a study of cytomegalovirus exposure and HLA in healthy donors. Primers included in the PCR were 60 Vbeta and 13 Jbeta primers. The assay was immunoSEQ multiplex PCR, and TCRdb's table has in-frame clones only and misses some. In the table there are some 190,000 clones, about four fifths of which are singletons. Material for sequencing was PBMCs. The receptors originated from a man younger than 35 in good health and CMV-seronegative.

The J gene is TRBJ2-1, the V gene TRBV7-9, with D tentatively TRBD2 (7 bases). V shed 4 bases and J shed 7 bases, with 17 bases lying between them. The germline CDR1 and CDR2 sequences are SEHNR and FQNEAQ (reference sequence). The CDR3 loop spans 15 amino acids. DNA for the CDR3: TGTGCCAGCAGCTCTTCGGGGGGCCCGGGGAATGAGCAGTTCTTC. Encoded protein: CASSSSGGPGNEQFF.

Here the CDR3 DNA reads TGTGTCACCATCCCGGACGGGGATCAGCCCCAGCATTTT. It is translated as CVTIPDGDQPQHF. The chain employs TRBV5-3 and TRBJ1-5; no definite D call. TRBV5-3 belongs to the ORF category, with a function that is uncertain. The CDR3 spans 13 residues.

CDR3 bases: TGTGCCAGCAGCTTAAGGCGGGGGCCTCTCTACGAGCAGTACTTC. Translation gives CASSLRRGPLYEQYF. V usage is TRBV7-2 and J usage is TRBJ2-7, with TRBD2 as a possible D gene (7 bases). Germline CDR1 SGHTA, CDR2 FQGNSA. V was cut by 2 bases and J by 3 bases, with 14 bases left in between. This CDR3 is built from 15 residues. Variable domain in full (rest from reference TRBV7-2 and TRBJ2-7): GAGVSQSPSNKVTEKGKDVELRCDPISGHTALYWYRQSLGQGLEFLIYFQGNSAPDKSGLPSDRFSAERTGGSVSTLTIQRTQQEDSAVYLCASSLRRGPLYEQYFGPGTRLTVT.

This clone was detected once. This rearrangement joins TRBV11-2 to TRBJ2-5; perhaps TRBD1 as D (5 bases). The DNA end is more similar to TRBJ2-7, so the J call may be wrong. The CDR3 totals 14 residues. Germline V CDR1 and CDR2: SGHAT, FQNNGV. CDR3 in DNA: TGTGCCAGCAGCTCTGCCTTACAGGCCCACGAGCAGTACTTC. As protein: CASSSALQAHEQYF.

The chain links TRBV19 to TRBJ2-1; D is undetermined. The CDR3 covers 16 residues. The germline V gene has CDR1 LNHDA and CDR2 SQIVND (reference sequence). V lost 1 base to trimming and J lost 0 bases, with 10 bases between them. The CDR3 spells CASSIVERPSYNEQFF. DNA of the CDR3: TGTGCCAGTAGTATAGTAGAGCGTCCCTCCTACAATGAGCAGTTCTTC.

This clone was detected a few times. The chain links TRBV6-1 to TRBJ1-2; 9 bases line up with TRBD1. With 0 bases clipped from V and 4 bases from J, the junction kept 6 bases outside the gene matches. This CDR3 has 16 residues. The germline V gene encodes CDR1 MNHNS and CDR2 SASEGT. The CDR3 reads CASSEALGQGGYGYTF. CDR3 sequence (DNA): TGTGCCAGCAGTGAAGCGCTGGGACAGGGAGGCTATGGCTACACCTTC.

This clone was seen once. V and J are TRBV12-5 and TRBJ2-1; TRBD2 agrees at 8 bases. In germline, CDR1 is LGHNT, CDR2 FRNRAP. V was pared by 9 bases and J by 0 bases, with 10 bases of the junction left unmatched. The length of the CDR3 is 16 residues. In DNA, the CDR3 is TGTGCTAGCCTCCCGGCGGGGGGAAGCTCCTACAATGAGCAGTTCTTC. Translating it yields CASLPAGGSSYNEQFF.

V and J are TRBV4-1 and TRBJ2-3; 7 nucleotides agree with TRBD2. V was pared by 1 base and J by 2 bases, with 3 bases of the junction left unmatched. Germline V CDR1 and CDR2: MGHRA, YSYEKL. The CDR3 has 15 residues. CDR3 loop: CASSQGGRNTDTQYF. Here the CDR3 DNA reads TGCGCCAGCAGCCAAGGCGGGAGAAACACAGATACGCAGTATTTT.

V is TRBV10-3 and J is TRBJ2-1; TRBD1 matches at 7 bases. Germline lookup yields CDR1 ENHRY and CDR2 SYGVKD. V lost 4 bases, J lost 2 bases, and 5 bases stayed unmatched. The CDR3 totals 15 residues. The CDR3 is CAISVGDSAYNEQFF. The CDR3 coding sequence is TGTGCCATCAGTGTGGGGGACAGCGCCTACAATGAGCAGTTCTTC.

V is TRBV25-1 and J is TRBJ2-5, with 8 bases lining up with TRBD1. The CDR3 spans 11 residues. Germline loops: CDR1 MGHDK, CDR2 SYGVNS. Trimming cost V 10 bases and J 9 bases; bases outside gene matches: 7. The CDR3 bases are TGTGCCACTGGACAGGGTGCGGCCCAGTACTTC. Translating gives CATGQGAAQYF.

The chain employs TRBV5-4 and TRBJ1-4, with 7 nucleotides matching TRBD1. This CDR3 is 13 amino acids long. Looked up from germline, CDR1 is SGHNT and CDR2 is YYREEE (reference sequence). J gave up 13 bases and V 1 base, and 7 bases lay outside the gene matches. The CDR3 protein is CASSLRAGGLLFF. CDR3 nucleotides: TGTGCCAGCAGCTTGAGGGCAGGGGGATTACTGTTTTTT.

The V call is TRBV10-3, the J call TRBJ1-1, with D possibly matching TRBD1 (6 bases). Trimming pared 3 bases from V and 8 bases from J, leaving 16 bases between. Germline loops: CDR1 ENHRY, CDR2 SYGVKD. The CDR3 sequence is 14 residues long. CDR3: CAISDGRGRFEAFF. Here the CDR3 DNA reads TGTGCCATCAGTGATGGCAGGGGTAGGTTCGAAGCTTTCTTT.

This clone was observed once. The identical CDR3 is also encoded by other nucleotide sequences in the sample. V gene TRBV5-6 combines with J gene TRBJ1-4, with D perhaps matching TRBD1 (5 bases). The germline V gene encodes CDR1 SGHDT and CDR2 YYEEEE. This CDR3 is 13 amino acids long. Trimming removed 2 bases at V and 8 bases at J, with 10 bases between. CDR3 DNA sequence: TGTGCCAGCAGCTTTGAGGGGAGGGAAAAACTGTTTTTT. Translation gives CASSFEGREKLFF.

This chain links TRBV4-3 with TRBJ1-6; D gene unclear. Germline CDR1 reads LGHNA; CDR2 reads YSLEER. Trimming removed 0 bases at V and 7 bases at J, with 16 bases between. The CDR3 contains 17 residues. As DNA, the CDR3 is TGCGCCAGCAGCCAAGAGTCCTATCCCGCAAGCAATTCACCCCTCCACTTT. It encodes CASSQESYPASNSPLHF.

The V and J genes are TRBV9 and TRBJ2-1, with D perhaps TRBD1 (6 bases). Germline V lookup: CDR1 SGDLS, CDR2 YYNGEE. V lost 3 bases, J lost 4 bases, and 11 bases lay in between. The CDR3 length is 14 residues. CDR3 in amino acids: CASSARDTYNEQFF. The CDR3 nucleotides are TGTGCCAGCAGCGCCCGGGACACATACAATGAGCAGTTCTTC.

In nucleotides, the CDR3 is TGTGCCAGCAACTGGGGGGGGCGGAACACTGAAGCTTTCTTT. Translation: CASNWGGRNTEAFF. This sequence joins TRBV5-6 and TRBJ1-1, with D possibly TRBD1 on 6 matching bases. The CDR3 extends over 14 amino acids. V shed 6 bases and J shed 1 base, with 13 bases lying between them. Germline V gives CDR1 SGHDT, CDR2 YYEEEE.

This chain connects TRBV6-1 to TRBJ2-7; 7 bases are a match to TRBD1. J was trimmed by 7 bases and V by 4 bases; bases with no gene match: 13. The CDR3 runs 15 residues. Germline V gene lookup returns CDR1 MNHNS and CDR2 SASEGT. The CDR3 DNA reads TGTGCCAGCAGTGCTTCCAAAGACAGGGCGCGGGAGCAGTACTTC. It encodes CASSASKDRAREQYF.

The rearrangement uses TRBV6-5 and TRBJ2-7; D possibly corresponds to TRBD1 (5 bases). The CDR3 has 15 residues. CDR1 and CDR2 (germline): MNHEY, SVGAGI. V lost 2 bases and J 6 bases, leaving 17 bases between the germline ends. CDR3 residues: CASSYLGNGASEQYF. The CDR3 nucleotides are TGTGCCAGCAGTTACCTAGGGAATGGGGCTTCCGAGCAGTACTTC.